This section outlines one TCR beta chain sequence together with its context. Its antigen is unknown. These data are taken from a study of T-cell memory formation after mild COVID-19. About the study: Each donor largely had its own TCR clusters.

Points from the study as a whole: Contracting clones, day 15 to 85, had balanced CD4/CD8, and later expanders favored CD4+. Nothing confirmed that second-wave clones peaking on day 37 were specific for SARS-CoV-2.

The 5'RACE method, run with constant-segment primers, produced TCR alpha and TCR beta cDNA libraries (carrying sample barcodes and UMIs). TCRdb re-called the 5' RACE reads through MiXCR, storing one row per CDR3 protein. This sample has roughly 480,000 distinct CDR3 sequences, with about 23% found just once. The origin of this receptor is an adult woman who had mild COVID-19 (a few samples of this study predate the infection). Cell type and time point are not known. Sequenced sample: PBMCs or a T cell subset sorted from them (not recorded which).

The CDR3 sequence: CASSQGLAGLPTGELFF. CDR3 DNA: TGCGCCAGCAGCCAAGGACTAGCGGGGCTCCCTACCGGGGAGCTGTTTTTT. The chain employs TRBV4-1 and TRBJ2-2; 11 bases match TRBD2. The CDR3 covers 17 residues. The J segment lost 5 bases and the V segment lost 1 base, leaving 6 bases of the junction unmatched. Germline CDR1 and CDR2: MGHRA and YSYEKL.